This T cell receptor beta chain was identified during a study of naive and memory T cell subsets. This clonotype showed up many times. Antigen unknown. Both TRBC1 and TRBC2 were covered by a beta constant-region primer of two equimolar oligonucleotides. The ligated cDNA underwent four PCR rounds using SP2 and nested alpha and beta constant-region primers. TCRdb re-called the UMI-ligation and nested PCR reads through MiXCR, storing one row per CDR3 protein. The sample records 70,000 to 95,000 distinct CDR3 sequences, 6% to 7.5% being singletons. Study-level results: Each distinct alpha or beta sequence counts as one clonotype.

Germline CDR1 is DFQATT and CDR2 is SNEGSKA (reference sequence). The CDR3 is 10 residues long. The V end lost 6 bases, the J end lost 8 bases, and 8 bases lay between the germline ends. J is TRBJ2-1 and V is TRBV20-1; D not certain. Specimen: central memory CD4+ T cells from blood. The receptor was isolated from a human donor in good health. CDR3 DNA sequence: TGCAGTGCATTTCGACATGAGCAGTTCTTC. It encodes CSAFRHEQFF.